The 30 T cell receptor beta chains below were found in one sample sequenced in a study of Ad26.COV2.S vaccination and SARS-CoV-2 variants (dated by TCRdb to 2020 to 2022). Explained via the paper, the treatment or condition label denotes: some 19 received Ad26.COV2.S at low or high dose, single or two shots; about 5 received placebo; per-sample allocation not given. Repertoires of vaccine and placebo recipients were sequenced from samples collected on day 63 after the first injection. The receptor library was made with the immunoSEQ multiplex PCR assay. TCRdb stores this immuneACCESS table with in-frame sequences only. Part of the clones is absent; in the studies checked, under half of the shortfall reflects unresolved V genes, and no reason is known for the rest. The table for this sample lists 350,000 to 400,000 clones; 70% to 90% of them were counted only once. The biggest ten clones account for 3% to 4.5% of the sample.

The sample here was peripheral blood, taken in a trial of Ad26.COV2.S vaccine versus placebo. The receptor set was obtained from a person between 18 and 65 years old who received the Ad26.COV2.S COVID-19 vaccine or a placebo.

The genes are TRBV5-1 and TRBJ1-2; 8 bases are a match to TRBD1. Germline V CDR1 and CDR2: SGHRS, YFSETQ. J was trimmed by 6 bases and V by 5 bases; bases with no gene match: 9. CDR3 length equals 14 residues. The CDR3 DNA is TGCGCCAGCAGACCTACCCCAGGGGGCAATGGCTACACCTTC. Translation: CASRPTPGGNGYTF.

The chain carries TRBV10-3 and TRBJ2-7, with 7 bases matching TRBD1. The CDR3 runs to 14 residues. The germline V gene has CDR1 ENHRY and CDR2 SYGVKD. Germline trimming cut 6 bases from V and 4 bases from J; bases unmatched to any gene: 9. As DNA, the CDR3 is TGTGCCATCAGAGGAGACAGGGAAGTTTACGAGCAGTACTTC. Translation: CAIRGDREVYEQYF.

This chain uses TRBV6-2 or TRBV6-3 with TRBJ2-7; 11 bases match TRBD1. This CDR3 has 15 residues. The ends lost 6 bases at V and 5 bases at J; junction bases unmatched: 9. The germline CDR1 and CDR2 sequences are MNHEY and SVGEGT. The DNA of the CDR3 is TGTGCCAGCAGCCACCGGGACAGGGGGTTGAACGAGCAGTACTTC. It codes for CASSHRDRGLNEQYF.

The J gene is TRBJ2-3, the V gene TRBV19, with a weak D call TRBD2 (5 bases). The ends were cut back, 6 bases at V and 0 bases at J, with 22 bases in the middle. CDR1 is LNHDA, CDR2 SQIVND, per germline (reference sequence). This CDR3 comprises 18 residues. DNA for the CDR3: TGTGCCAGTAGCCACCCCACTTTCGTGCGGGCGAGCACAGATACGCAGTATTTT. Protein sequence: CASSHPTFVRASTDTQYF.

The chain has TRBV5-1 and TRBJ1-4; D gene unclear. The germline V gene has CDR1 SGHRS and CDR2 YFSETQ. CDR3 length: 15 residues. Trimming removed 2 bases from V and 0 bases from J, with 8 bases in between. The CDR3 protein is CASSFTDATNEKLFF. CDR3 nucleotides: TGCGCCAGCAGCTTTACAGACGCAACTAATGAAAAACTGTTTTTT.

This chain uses TRBV4-1 with TRBJ1-1; D is unclear. Per the germline V gene, CDR1 is MGHRA and CDR2 is YSYEKL. This CDR3 comprises 14 residues. Trimming stripped 0 bases from V and 5 bases from J, with 10 bases between. CDR3: CASSQEGGWTEAFF. The DNA of the CDR3 is TGCGCCAGCAGCCAAGAGGGAGGGTGGACTGAAGCTTTCTTT.

This clone was seen only a few times. The chain joins TRBV7-2 to TRBJ2-7; possible D gene TRBD1, 5 bases. Germline V lookup: CDR1 SGHTA, CDR2 FQGNSA. The V and J ends lost 7 bases and 2 bases respectively, with 15 bases between them. The CDR3 contains 14 residues. The CDR3 region has the DNA TGTGCCAGCAACCAAATCGACAGACCCTACGAGCAGTACTTC. This gives the protein CASNQIDRPYEQYF.

This clone was observed a handful of times. This chain uses TRBV2 with TRBJ1-1; the D gene is possibly TRBD1 (5 bases). This CDR3 contains 16 residues. Trimming pared 5 bases from V and 5 bases from J, leaving 21 bases between. The germline gives CDR1 SNHLY, CDR2 FYNNEI. CDR3 nucleotide sequence: TGTGCCAGCAGTACCCACTTATTAGGGGCACGGACTGAAGCTTTCTTT. It yields the protein CASSTHLLGARTEAFF.

The chain has TRBV3-1 (or the pseudogene TRBV3-2) and TRBJ2-7, with 8 positions matching TRBD1. With V trimmed by 9 bases and J by 4 bases, 11 bases remained unmatched. CDR1 LGHDT and CDR2 YNNKEL come from the germline V gene (reference sequence). The CDR3 totals 14 residues. The CDR3 DNA is TGTGCCAGTGAGGCGGGGACAGGACTTTACGAGCAGTACTTC. Protein: CASEAGTGLYEQYF.

V gene TRBV6-5 combines with J gene TRBJ1-1; D is undetermined. This CDR3 has 14 residues. Looked up from germline, CDR1 is MNHEY and CDR2 is SVGAGI. V lost 0 bases and J lost 2, with 7 bases in between. The CDR3: CASSYSFGNTEAFF. CDR3 nucleotides: TGTGCCAGCAGTTACTCGTTCGGCAACACTGAAGCTTTCTTT.

This clone appeared a single time. The J gene is TRBJ2-7, the V gene TRBV10-2; the D is unclear. The germline V gene has CDR1 WSHSY and CDR2 SAAADI. Trimming took 8 bases from V and 3 from J, leaving 5 bases between them. CDR3 length: 10 amino acids. The CDR3 DNA reads as TGCGCCAGCGCCAGCTACGAGCAGTACTTC. It codes for CASASYEQYF.

The genes are TRBV3-1 (or the pseudogene TRBV3-2) and TRBJ2-3; the match to TRBD2 covers 10 bases. Per germline, CDR1 LGHDT and CDR2 YNNKEL (reference sequence). There are 16 residues in the CDR3. With V trimmed by 4 bases and J by 5 bases, 9 bases remained unmatched. The CDR3 loop reads CASSLWLAGDGDTQYF. In DNA form, the CDR3 reads TGTGCCAGCAGCCTATGGCTAGCGGGGGATGGAGATACGCAGTATTTT.

The chain couples TRBV5-1 to TRBJ2-3; no clear D. From germline, CDR1 is SGHRS and CDR2 YFSETQ. V gave up 0 bases and J gave up 5 bases, with 7 bases separating them. The CDR3 runs 13 residues. The CDR3 coding sequence is TGCGCCAGCAGCTTGGCTCTTCAAGATACGCAGTATTTT. This codes for CASSLALQDTQYF. The full variable domain, rest sourced from reference TRBV5-1 and TRBJ2-3, is KAGVTQTPRYLIKTRGQQVTLSCSPISGHRSVSWYQQTPGQGLQFLFEYFSETQRNKGNFPGRFSGRQFSNSRSEMNVSTLELGDSALYLCASSLALQDTQYFGPGTRLTVL.

This clone has only one observation. This rearrangement joins TRBV2 to TRBJ1-6; a weak D match, TRBD1 (5 bases). V was pared by 1 base and J by 10 bases, with 11 bases between. Germline CDR1 reads SNHLY; CDR2 reads FYNNEI. The CDR3 loop spans 14 amino acids. The CDR3 DNA reads TGTGCCAGCAGTGAAGGGCAGGGTGGGTCACCCCTCCACTTT. The encoded protein is CASSEGQGGSPLHF.

The chain carries TRBV5-4 and TRBJ2-7; 11 bases are a match to TRBD2. After removal of 5 bases from V and 3 bases from J, the junction contained 7 bases not matched to a gene. The CDR3 has 15 residues. Germline V gene data show CDR1 as SGHNT and CDR2 as YYREEE (reference sequence). The CDR3 here is CASRGGTSGRYEQYF. CDR3 sequence (DNA): TGTGCCAGCAGGGGGGGGACTAGCGGACGCTACGAGCAGTACTTC.

This clone was recorded a few times. The genes are TRBV27 and TRBJ1-2; the match to TRBD1 covers 7 bases. CDR1 is MNHEY, CDR2 SMNVEV, per germline (reference sequence). There are 12 residues in the CDR3. After removal of 7 bases from V and 5 bases from J, the junction contained 4 bases not matched to a gene. CDR3 nucleotide sequence: TGTGCCAGCACCACGACAGGGTATGGCTACACCTTC. Amino acid sequence: CASTTTGYGYTF.

V and J are TRBV2 and TRBJ2-7; D gene unclear. The length of the CDR3 is 11 residues. Between the trimmed V and J ends, which lost 5 bases and 4 bases, there was a span of 6 bases. Germline V gene lookup returns CDR1 SNHLY and CDR2 FYNNEI. The CDR3 sequence is CASSKRYEQYF. For the CDR3, the DNA is TGTGCCAGCAGTAAGAGATACGAGCAGTACTTC. Full variable domain (rest looked up from reference TRBV2 and TRBJ2-7): EPEVTQTPSHQVTQMGQEVILRCVPISNHLYFYWYRQILGQKVEFLVSFYNNEISEKSEIFDDQFSVERPDGSNFTLKIRSTKLEDSAMYFCASSKRYEQYFGPGTRLTVT.

The DNA for the CDR3 is TGTGCCAGCAGCTACGGACGGGACTACCACCGGGGCGAGCAGTACTTC. Amino acids: CASSYGRDYHRGEQYF. This chain connects TRBV13 to TRBJ2-7; 7 bases align to TRBD2. CDR1 and CDR2 from the germline V gene are PRHDT and FYEKMQ (reference sequence). V lost 4 bases to trimming and J lost 6 bases; unmatched junction nucleotides: 15. The CDR3 extends over 16 amino acids.

The chain uses TRBV5-1 and TRBJ1-1, with D perhaps TRBD1 (6 bases). The ends were cut back, 4 bases at V and 7 bases at J, with 20 bases in the middle. Germline loops: CDR1 SGHRS, CDR2 YFSETQ. The CDR3 extends over 15 amino acids. CDR3 amino acids: CASSGGTREEGEAFF. DNA for the CDR3: TGCGCCAGCAGCGGGGGGACACGAGAGGAGGGTGAAGCTTTCTTT. The whole variable domain, filled in from reference TRBV5-1 and TRBJ1-1, reads KAGVTQTPRYLIKTRGQQVTLSCSPISGHRSVSWYQQTPGQGLQFLFEYFSETQRNKGNFPGRFSGRQFSNSRSEMNVSTLELGDSALYLCASSGGTREEGEAFFGQGTRLTVV.

The chain combines TRBV6-6 with TRBJ2-2, with a weak D call TRBD1 (6 bases). The CDR3 is 15 amino acids. From germline, CDR1 is MNHNY and CDR2 SVGAGI (reference sequence). V was pared by 6 bases and J by 0 bases, with 11 bases between. CDR3 coding DNA: TGTGCCAGCAGGGCACAGGGCGCGAACACCGGGGAGCTGTTTTTT. This codes for CASRAQGANTGELFF.

The chain carries TRBV6-5 and TRBJ2-7; possibly TRBD2 for D (6 bases). Germline CDR1 and CDR2: MNHEY and SVGAGI. V was shortened by 7 bases and J by 1 base, with 11 bases between the two germline ends. The CDR3 length is 13 residues. The CDR3 nucleotides read TGTGCCAGCACTCGTGGGAGGTCCTACGAGCAGTACTTC. Amino acids: CASTRGRSYEQYF.

The chain carries TRBV7-9 and TRBJ1-1; possible D gene TRBD1, 5 bases. Germline CDR1 is SEHNR and CDR2 is FQNEAQ (reference sequence). The CDR3 has 14 amino acids. V was cut by 8 bases and J by 0 bases, with 13 bases left in between. The CDR3 DNA reads as TGTGCCAGCTCTTTGGCGGACATGAACACTGAAGCTTTCTTT. The encoded protein is CASSLADMNTEAFF.

The chain links TRBV11-2 to TRBJ2-5, with 8 positions matching TRBD2. Germline trimming cut 1 base from V and 4 bases from J; bases unmatched to any gene: 8. The germline gives CDR1 SGHAT, CDR2 FQNNGV. There are 16 residues in the CDR3. As DNA, the CDR3 is TGTGCCAGCAGCTTAGGTACAGCGGGGGCCGGAGAGACCCAGTACTTC. Translated, it gives CASSLGTAGAGETQYF. Full variable domain (remainder filled in from reference TRBV11-2 and TRBJ2-5): EAGVAQSPRYKIIEKRQSVAFWCNPISGHATLYWYQQILGQGPKLLIQFQNNGVVDDSQLPKDRFSAERLKGVDSTLKIQPAKLEDSAVYLCASSLGTAGAGETQYFGPGTRLLVL.

This chain links TRBV14 with TRBJ1-1; D gene unclear. The CDR3 consists of 15 residues. CDR1 SGHDN and CDR2 FVKESK come from the germline V gene. V was shortened by 1 base and J by 0 bases, with 9 bases between the two germline ends. CDR3 sequence reads: CASSQGRALNTEAFF. The DNA of the CDR3 is TGTGCCAGCAGCCAAGGGCGGGCTTTGAACACTGAAGCTTTCTTT.

The rearrangement uses TRBV2 and TRBJ1-5; D not certain. Germline V gene lookup returns CDR1 SNHLY and CDR2 FYNNEI. Trimming took 5 bases from V and 9 from J, leaving 14 bases between them. The CDR3 has 13 residues. The CDR3 protein is CASSLEGWGPQHF. For the CDR3, the DNA is TGTGCCAGCAGTTTGGAGGGATGGGGGCCCCAGCATTTT.

The CDR3 nucleotides are TGTGCCAGCTCACCAGGGAGGGCTTACGAGCAGTACTTC. This gives the protein CASSPGRAYEQYF. J is TRBJ2-7 and V is TRBV18, with 7 bases lining up with TRBD2. J gave up 4 bases and V 2 bases, and 2 bases lay outside the gene matches. Per germline, CDR1 KGHSH and CDR2 LQKENI. The CDR3 has 13 amino acids.

The V gene is TRBV9, the J gene TRBJ2-3; 7 nucleotides agree with TRBD2. Germline V gene sequence: CDR1 SGDLS, CDR2 YYNGEE. V shed 1 base, J shed 5 bases, and the junction held 7 bases outside the gene matches. This CDR3 spans 15 amino acids. CDR3 residues: CASSVRAGVKDTQYF. In DNA form, the CDR3 reads TGTGCCAGCAGCGTAAGGGCGGGGGTTAAAGATACGCAGTATTTT.

The chain links TRBV4-3 to TRBJ2-2; no clear D. V lost 0 bases and J lost 6, with 11 bases in between. Germline V lookup: CDR1 LGHNA, CDR2 YSLEER. This CDR3 spans 15 amino acids. CDR3 sequence: CASSQESEWSGELFF. CDR3 nucleotides: TGCGCCAGCAGCCAAGAATCGGAGTGGTCCGGGGAGCTGTTTTTT.

The CDR3 DNA reads TGTGCCAGCAGCTTCCGACAGGGAGAAAACACTGAAGCTTTCTTT. Amino acids: CASSFRQGENTEAFF. The V gene is TRBV7-9, the J gene TRBJ1-1, with 7 bases aligning to TRBD1. The germline V gene has CDR1 SEHNR and CDR2 FQNEAQ (reference sequence). J was trimmed by 2 bases and V by 3 bases; bases with no gene match: 6. The CDR3 is made up of 15 amino acids. Combining the CDR3 with reference TRBV7-9 and TRBJ1-1 gives the whole variable domain DTGVSQNPRHKITKRGQNVTFRCDPISEHNRLYWYRQTLGQGPEFLTYFQNEAQLEKSRLLSDRFSAERPKGSFSTLEIQRTEQGDSAMYLCASSFRQGENTEAFFGQGTRLTVV.

This chain links TRBV30 with TRBJ2-7; D remains ambiguous. Between the trimmed V and J ends, which lost 0 bases and 5 bases, there was a span of 8 bases. The CDR3 is made up of 12 amino acids. Germline V gives CDR1 GTSNPN, CDR2 SVGIG (reference sequence). The CDR3 is CAWSVDRHEQYF. CDR3 DNA: TGTGCCTGGAGTGTTGATAGACACGAGCAGTACTTC.